The 30 T cell receptor beta chains below come from one sample, sequenced in a study of blood T cell repertoires in COVID-19. Profiled with immunoSEQ multiplex PCR; TCRdb holds only in-frame clones, not every one. In the table there are some 340,000 clones, about four fifths of which are singletons. The source material was peripheral blood. These receptors were collected from a man aged 30 to 39 with active or convalescent COVID-19.

This clone was seen once. The rearrangement uses TRBV7-9 and TRBJ2-7; 7 positions agree with TRBD2. Trimming cost V 2 bases and J 6 bases; bases outside gene matches: 7. Per the germline V gene, CDR1 is SEHNR and CDR2 is FQNEAQ (reference sequence). The CDR3 spans 14 residues. The DNA of the CDR3 is TGTGCCAGCAGCTTAAGGGACTACCCTCGCGAGCAGTACTTC. Protein product: CASSLRDYPREQYF.

The chain has TRBV4-3 and TRBJ2-1, with 7 bases fitting TRBD2. J gave up 4 bases and V 8 bases, and 20 bases lay outside the gene matches. This CDR3 has 18 amino acids. In germline, CDR1 is LGHNA, CDR2 YSLEER. DNA of the CDR3: TGCGCCAGCTATTTGGGGGTACGGAGCGGGACGACTTACAATGAGCAGTTCTTC. It codes for CASYLGVRSGTTYNEQFF.

This clone was seen a single time. V and J are TRBV2 and TRBJ2-3, with D uncertain. The CDR3 is 15 residues long. Per germline, CDR1 SNHLY and CDR2 FYNNEI. V was cut by 5 bases and J by 4 bases, with 16 bases left in between. The DNA of the CDR3 is TGTGCCAGCAGTCGACTGAGCCCTTCTTCAGATACGCAGTATTTT. Encoded protein: CASSRLSPSSDTQYF.

The chain carries TRBV11-2 and TRBJ1-6; tentatively, D is TRBD1 (5 bases). V was pared by 2 bases and J by 10 bases, with 9 bases between. Germline V gene data show CDR1 as SGHAT and CDR2 as FQNNGV. This CDR3 has 13 residues. CDR3 bases: TGTGCCAGCAGCTTACAGGGAAGGTCACCCCTCCACTTT. It yields the protein CASSLQGRSPLHF.

V usage is TRBV7-7 and J usage is TRBJ2-1, with 13 bases aligning to TRBD2. After removal of 5 bases from V and 4 bases from J, the junction contained 5 bases not matched to a gene. CDR1 is SSHAT, CDR2 FNYEAQ, per germline (reference sequence). CDR3 length equals 16 residues. The CDR3 nucleotides read TGTGCCAGCAGCGCTGGACTAGCGGGGGCATACAATGAGCAGTTCTTC. It translates to CASSAGLAGAYNEQFF.

The chain joins TRBV4-1 to TRBJ1-2; D gene uncertain. Trimming left V 1 base short and J 7 bases short, with 10 bases between. The germline V gene has CDR1 MGHRA and CDR2 YSYEKL. The CDR3 extends over 13 amino acids. The CDR3 DNA reads TGCGCCAGCAGCCAAGTTCTCCGCGCTGGCTACACCTTC. Residues: CASSQVLRAGYTF.

This chain links TRBV7-9 with TRBJ2-2, with a weak D call TRBD2 (6 bases). Deletions cut 6 bases from V and 0 bases from J, with 8 bases between. This CDR3 has 14 amino acids. Germline lookup yields CDR1 SEHNR and CDR2 FQNEAQ (reference sequence). CDR3 DNA: TGTGCCAGCAGGCGGGACGCGAACACCGGGGAGCTGTTTTTT. Translating gives CASRRDANTGELFF. The variable domain in full, with the rest retrieved from reference TRBV7-9 and TRBJ2-2, is DTGVSQNPRHKITKRGQNVTFRCDPISEHNRLYWYRQTLGQGPEFLTYFQNEAQLEKSRLLSDRFSAERPKGSFSTLEIQRTEQGDSAMYLCASRRDANTGELFFGEGSRLTVL.

V usage is TRBV19 and J usage is TRBJ2-2, with 15 nucleotides matching TRBD2. Germline V gene lookup returns CDR1 LNHDA and CDR2 SQIVND (reference sequence). CDR3 length equals 19 residues. After removal of 2 bases from V and 5 bases from J, the junction contained 9 bases not matched to a gene. CDR3 amino acids: CASSIKGTSGRRRTGELFF. In DNA, the CDR3 is TGTGCCAGTAGTATAAAGGGGACTAGCGGGAGGCGGAGGACCGGGGAGCTGTTTTTT.

The V gene is TRBV30, the J gene TRBJ2-7; 7 positions match TRBD1. CDR3 length equals 13 residues. Germline V CDR1 and CDR2: GTSNPN, SVGIG (reference sequence). The V gene end was trimmed by 4 bases and the J gene end by 2 bases; junction bases not matched to a gene: 5. CDR3 bases: TGTGCCTGGACCTCCGGGACAGCCTACGAGCAGTACTTC. Translated, it gives CAWTSGTAYEQYF.

The gene calls are TRBV7-6 and TRBJ2-5; TRBD2 aligns across 11 bases. From germline, CDR1 is SGHVS and CDR2 FNYEAQ. The CDR3 extends over 17 amino acids. V dropped 5 bases and J dropped 0; count of bases not matched to a gene: 8. CDR3 loop: CASSQKGLAGYQETQYF. CDR3 bases: TGTGCCAGCAGCCAAAAAGGACTAGCGGGCTACCAAGAGACCCAGTACTTC.

The gene calls are TRBV6-1 and TRBJ2-7, with D possibly matching TRBD2 (6 bases). Germline V gene data show CDR1 as MNHNS and CDR2 as SASEGT. V lost 1 base, J lost 7 bases, and 14 bases lay in between. The CDR3 is made up of 14 amino acids. The CDR3 nucleotides are TGTGCCAGCAGTGAAGGTCCCGGAGGGCAAGAGCAGTACTTC. It specifies CASSEGPGGQEQYF.

This chain connects TRBV9 to TRBJ2-1; 8 bases are a match to TRBD2. V trimming: 7 bases; J trimming: 9 bases; junction bases outside the gene matches: 9. The CDR3 has 13 amino acids. CDR1 and CDR2 (germline): SGDLS, YYNGEE. CDR3 sequence: CASVGTSGGEQFF. The DNA of the CDR3 is TGTGCCAGCGTGGGGACTAGTGGGGGTGAGCAGTTCTTC.

The chain employs TRBV2 and TRBJ2-1; 12 nucleotides align to TRBD2. V gave up 8 bases and J gave up 5 bases; unmatched junction bases: 4. The CDR3 covers 14 residues. CDR1 is SNHLY and CDR2 is FYNNEI in the germline V gene. DNA for the CDR3: TGTGCCAGCGTGTGGACTAGCGGGAACAATGAGCAGTTCTTC. Amino acids: CASVWTSGNNEQFF.

This chain joins TRBV6-1 and TRBJ2-1; 8 bases are a match to TRBD1. Per the germline V gene, CDR1 is MNHNS and CDR2 is SASEGT. This CDR3 is built from 15 residues. V gave up 3 bases and J gave up 4 bases; unmatched junction bases: 5. The CDR3 region has the DNA TGTGCCAGCAGTGACCAGGGGGCGACTTACAATGAGCAGTTCTTC. Protein product: CASSDQGATYNEQFF.

The CDR3 loop is CASSFPLGGVADTQYF. Written as DNA, the CDR3 is TGTGCCAGCAGTTTCCCTTTGGGGGGGGTGGCAGATACGCAGTATTTT. The chain is built from TRBV6-2 or TRBV6-3 and TRBJ2-3; 7 positions match TRBD2. V dropped 4 bases and J dropped 4; count of bases not matched to a gene: 11. Per the germline V gene, CDR1 is MNHEY and CDR2 is SVGEGT. The CDR3 spans 16 residues.

J is TRBJ1-3 and V is TRBV9, with D unresolved. The length of the CDR3 is 14 residues. Looked up from germline, CDR1 is SGDLS and CDR2 is YYNGEE. Trimming took off 3 bases at V and 7 bases at J, with 14 bases between the two ends. CDR3 bases: TGTGCCAGCAGCGCCGAGATGCCGGAGAACACCATATATTTT. Amino acids: CASSAEMPENTIYF.

V and J are TRBV5-4 and TRBJ2-3; 7 bases match TRBD2. Germline CDR1 SGHNT, CDR2 YYREEE (reference sequence). The J segment lost 4 bases and the V segment lost 2 bases, leaving 4 bases of the junction unmatched. The CDR3 covers 14 residues. The CDR3 bases are TGTGCCAGCAGCTTTGCGGGAGTAGCAGATACGCAGTATTTT. Protein sequence: CASSFAGVADTQYF. The entire variable domain, with the rest obtained from reference TRBV5-4 and TRBJ2-3, is as follows: ETGVTQSPTHLIKTRGQQVTLRCSSQSGHNTVSWYQQALGQGPQFIFQYYREEENGRGNFPPRFSGLQFPNYSSELNVNALELDDSALYLCASSFAGVADTQYFGPGTRLTVL.

The CDR3: CASSAQQGADEAFF. Written as DNA, the CDR3 is TGTGCCAGCAGCGCCCAACAGGGTGCGGATGAAGCTTTCTTT. V and J are TRBV9 and TRBJ1-1, with D possibly TRBD1 on 6 matching bases. The CDR3 has 14 amino acids. Germline CDR1 is SGDLS and CDR2 is YYNGEE. The V end lost 3 bases, the J end lost 7 bases, and 16 bases lay between the germline ends.

J is TRBJ1-1 and V is TRBV3-1 (or the pseudogene TRBV3-2); the D is unclear. CDR1 is LGHDT, CDR2 YNNKEL, per germline (reference sequence). The length of the CDR3 is 15 residues. Trimming shortened V by 4 bases and J by 5 bases, and 17 bases separated the two germline ends. The CDR3 loop is CASSPLRGSRTEAFF. CDR3 bases: TGTGCCAGCAGCCCCCTTCGGGGATCGAGGACTGAAGCTTTCTTT.

The rearrangement joins TRBV28 to TRBJ1-6; D is unresolved. Germline V lookup: CDR1 MDHEN, CDR2 SYDVKM. With 7 bases removed from V and 7 bases from J, the gap between germline ends came to 8 bases. This CDR3 comprises 12 residues. The CDR3: CASTNTNSPLHF. In nucleotides, the CDR3 is TGTGCCAGCACCAACACCAATTCACCCCTCCACTTT.

V usage is TRBV5-6 and J usage is TRBJ1-2; D is uncertain. The germline CDR1 and CDR2 sequences are SGHDT and YYEEEE. Trimming removed 3 bases at V and 3 bases at J, with 24 bases between. There are 18 residues in the CDR3. In nucleotides, the CDR3 is TGTGCCAGCAGCTCCCGAGTGAGCCAGGTCCCCGATGACTATGGCTACACCTTC. This encodes CASSSRVSQVPDDYGYTF.

V is TRBV14 and J is TRBJ1-5, with D maybe TRBD1 (5 bases). V lost 3 bases and J lost 7, with 10 bases in between. The CDR3 consists of 13 residues. The V gene's germline CDR1 is SGHDN and CDR2 FVKESK. CDR3 sequence: CASSQGGVQPQHF. CDR3 DNA sequence: TGTGCCAGCAGCCAGGGGGGGGTACAGCCCCAGCATTTT.

This clone was seen at least ten times. This CDR3 is CAWSWGTPPEAFF. The CDR3 nucleotides are TGTGCCTGGTCGTGGGGCACACCCCCCGAAGCTTTCTTT. This chain uses TRBV30 with TRBJ1-1, with a possible D match to TRBD1 (5 bases). V was pared by 5 bases and J by 8 bases, with 18 bases between. The CDR3 has 13 amino acids. Per germline, CDR1 GTSNPN and CDR2 SVGIG (reference sequence).

The chain links TRBV28 to TRBJ1-1; no reliable D call. The V gene's germline CDR1 is MDHEN and CDR2 SYDVKM. CDR3 length equals 12 residues. The V and J ends lost 2 bases and 7 bases respectively, with 8 bases between them. The CDR3 region has the DNA TGTGCCAGCAGTTTACCTCGGGGTGAAGCTTTCTTT. Encoded protein: CASSLPRGEAFF.

This clone was seen a handful of times. The chain uses TRBV4-1 and TRBJ1-5; no clear D. The germline V gene has CDR1 MGHRA and CDR2 YSYEKL. V lost 4 bases and J 4 bases, leaving 17 bases between the germline ends. The CDR3 contains 16 residues. The CDR3 reads CASSPGAAGGNQPQHF. DNA of the CDR3: TGCGCCAGCAGCCCGGGAGCGGCAGGTGGGAATCAGCCCCAGCATTTT.

A single count supports this clone. This chain joins TRBV18 and TRBJ2-3; D might be TRBD1 (6 bases). The V end lost 5 bases, the J end lost 3 bases, and 15 bases lay between the germline ends. The CDR3 totals 15 residues. Per the germline V gene, CDR1 is KGHSH and CDR2 is LQKENI. The CDR3 is CASSSRQATTDTQYF. CDR3 DNA: TGTGCCAGCTCATCTCGACAGGCTACGACAGATACGCAGTATTTT.

The genes are TRBV7-9 and TRBJ1-1; D call uncertain. The CDR3 has 14 amino acids. V was cut by 1 base and J by 2 bases, with 8 bases left in between. Germline loops: CDR1 SEHNR, CDR2 FQNEAQ (reference sequence). The CDR3 loop reads CASSLVRSNTEAFF. CDR3 nucleotide sequence: TGTGCCAGCAGCTTAGTTAGATCTAACACTGAAGCTTTCTTT.

V and J are TRBV5-4 and TRBJ2-1, with TRBD2 matching 11 bases. V gave up 3 bases and J gave up 5 bases; unmatched junction bases: 7. The CDR3 has 16 amino acids. In germline, CDR1 is SGHNT, CDR2 YYREEE (reference sequence). The DNA for the CDR3 is TGTGCCAGCAGCTCTACTAGCGGGAGCGCTAACAATGAGCAGTTCTTC. Translated: CASSSTSGSANNEQFF. Complete variable domain (other parts from reference TRBV5-4 and TRBJ2-1): ETGVTQSPTHLIKTRGQQVTLRCSSQSGHNTVSWYQQALGQGPQFIFQYYREEENGRGNFPPRFSGLQFPNYSSELNVNALELDDSALYLCASSSTSGSANNEQFFGPGTRLTVL.

This clone was picked up a small number of times. V and J are TRBV3-1 (or the pseudogene TRBV3-2) and TRBJ1-6, with D unresolved. The germline V gene encodes CDR1 LGHDT and CDR2 YNNKEL (reference sequence). Trimming stripped 0 bases from V and 10 bases from J, with 7 bases between. This CDR3 comprises 13 residues. Here the CDR3 DNA reads TGTGCCAGCAGCCAAGAGTCGAGGTCACCCCTCCACTTT. This codes for CASSQESRSPLHF.

The gene calls are TRBV2 and TRBJ2-3; 12 positions match TRBD2. V lost 7 bases to trimming and J lost 1 base; unmatched junction nucleotides: 12. Per germline, CDR1 SNHLY and CDR2 FYNNEI. This CDR3 has 18 residues. The CDR3 sequence is CASTRSLAGGPGTDTQYF. Written as DNA, the CDR3 is TGTGCCAGCACCCGGAGCCTAGCGGGGGGGCCGGGCACAGATACGCAGTATTTT.